A single sample gave rise to the 15 T cell receptor beta chains below, sequenced in a study of T-cell memory formation after mild COVID-19. TCRdb used MiXCR to reprocess the 5' RACE reads, holding one entry per CDR3 protein. The table records roughly 150,000 distinct CDR3 sequences, roughly 15% of them present only once. The sequencing input was PBMCs or a T cell subset sorted from them (not recorded which). These receptors were taken from an adult woman who had mild COVID-19 (a few samples of this study predate the infection). Cell type and time point are not known.

The chain combines TRBV12-3 or TRBV12-4 with TRBJ2-7, with 7 positions matching TRBD2. CDR3 length: 17 amino acids. V lost 4 bases, J lost 0 bases, and 12 bases stayed unmatched. The CDR3 protein is CASSSPPTSFHSYEQYF. CDR3 in DNA: TGTGCCAGCAGTTCACCTCCGACTAGCTTTCACTCCTACGAGCAGTACTTC.

The chain uses TRBV12-3 or TRBV12-4 and TRBJ1-5, with TRBD1 matching 8 bases. This CDR3 has 15 amino acids. The V and J ends lost 2 bases and 6 bases, in that order; junction bases with no gene match: 6. Here the CDR3 reads CASSLRQGNGQPQHF. CDR3 nucleotide sequence: TGTGCCAGCAGTTTACGACAGGGGAATGGTCAGCCCCAGCATTTT.

This clonotype showed up just a few times. This rearrangement joins TRBV3-1 to TRBJ1-1; tentative D call: TRBD1 (5 bases). The CDR3 totals 13 residues. Germline CDR1 is LGHDT and CDR2 is YNNKEL (reference sequence). V lost 8 bases, J lost 1 base, and 11 bases lay in between. The CDR3 nucleotides read TGTGCCAGCGGTTTCACAGGGAACACTGAAGCTTTCTTT. Translating gives CASGFTGNTEAFF.

This clonotype has just a few counts. This chain joins TRBV30 and TRBJ2-2; D might be TRBD1 or TRBD2, each matching 5 bases. Trimming stripped 2 bases from V and 1 base from J, with 8 bases between. Per the germline V gene, CDR1 is GTSNPN and CDR2 is SVGIG (reference sequence). This CDR3 has 14 residues. CDR3 in amino acids: CAWSTGGNTGELFF. The CDR3 region has the DNA TGTGCCTGGAGTACAGGAGGGAACACCGGGGAGCTGTTTTTT.

This chain joins TRBV4-3 and TRBJ1-6; no reliable D call. Germline CDR1 and CDR2: LGHNA and YSLEER. This CDR3 has 18 residues. Trimming removed 4 bases at V and 6 bases at J, with 22 bases between. The CDR3 protein is CASSPNPAGSGCNSPLHF. CDR3 DNA sequence: TGCGCCAGCAGCCCCAATCCCGCCGGGAGCGGATGTAATTCACCCCTCCACTTT.

This clonotype was recorded a few times. The J gene is TRBJ2-6, the V gene TRBV7-2; no clear D. This CDR3 has 16 amino acids. From germline, CDR1 is SGHTA and CDR2 FQGNSA. Trimming removed 1 base from V and 3 bases from J, with 10 bases in between. The CDR3 sequence is CASSLVAGFGANVLTF. As DNA, the CDR3 is TGTGCCAGCAGCTTAGTAGCAGGATTTGGGGCCAACGTCCTGACTTTC.

The sample holds a few counts of this clonotype. The chain has TRBV25-1 and TRBJ2-6, with TRBD1 matching over 7 bases. From germline, CDR1 is MGHDK and CDR2 SYGVNS. V lost 4 bases, J lost 0 bases, and 9 bases stayed unmatched. The CDR3 is made up of 18 amino acids. The CDR3 DNA sequence: TGTGCCAGCAGTGTACGGACAGGTTTCCACTCTGGGGCCAACGTCCTGACTTTC. Encoded protein: CASSVRTGFHSGANVLTF. Full variable domain (rest looked up from reference TRBV25-1 and TRBJ2-6): EADIYQTPRYLVIGTGKKITLECSQTMGHDKMYWYQQDPGMELHLIHYSYGVNSTEKGDLSSESTVSRIRTEHFPLTLESARPSHTSQYLCASSVRTGFHSGANVLTFGAGSRLTVL.

V gene TRBV18 combines with J gene TRBJ2-3, with 8 bases lining up with TRBD2. This CDR3 region has 16 residues. Germline CDR1 and CDR2: KGHSH and LQKENI. V lost 5 bases, J lost 2 bases, and 9 bases stayed unmatched. This CDR3 is CASSGLAGAYTDTQYF. CDR3 DNA sequence: TGTGCCAGCTCAGGACTAGCCGGAGCCTACACAGATACGCAGTATTTT.

This chain connects TRBV30 to TRBJ1-5; unclear D gene. V lost 3 bases and J 2 bases, leaving 11 bases between the germline ends. This CDR3 contains 14 residues. The germline V gene encodes CDR1 GTSNPN and CDR2 SVGIG (reference sequence). The CDR3 DNA reads as TGTGCCTGGAGCGGGGATGCGGGCAATCAGCCCCAGCATTTT. It encodes CAWSGDAGNQPQHF.

Only a few counts were recorded for this clonotype. The V call is TRBV6-5, the J call TRBJ2-7; either TRBD1 or TRBD2 may fit D (5 bases each). CDR3 length: 15 residues. In germline, CDR1 is MNHEY, CDR2 SVGAGI. Trimming pared 0 bases from V and 0 bases from J, leaving 9 bases between. CDR3 nucleotide sequence: TGTGCCAGCAGTTACTCGGCCGGGACCTCCTACGAGCAGTACTTC. Its protein product is CASSYSAGTSYEQYF.

The sample holds a few counts of this clonotype. This chain joins TRBV7-7 and TRBJ2-3; 7 bases map to TRBD2. The CDR3 covers 13 residues. Germline V gene lookup returns CDR1 SSHAT and CDR2 FNYEAQ (reference sequence). The CDR3 nucleotides read TGTGCTAGCTCGGGAGGAATCACAGATACGCAGTATTTT. It yields the protein CASSGGITDTQYF.

The chain couples TRBV6-5 to TRBJ1-2, with 10 bases aligning to TRBD1. The CDR3 contains 18 residues. Per germline, CDR1 MNHEY and CDR2 SVGAGI. The V segment lost 4 bases and the J segment 8 bases; nucleotides outside the gene matches: 19. CDR3 bases: TGTGCCAGCAGTTTCCGCCGGATGACAGGGGGCGCCACCCACGGCTACACCTTC. Encoded protein: CASSFRRMTGGATHGYTF.

The table lists this clonotype with a few counts. The chain joins TRBV7-8 to TRBJ1-1; no clear D. From germline, CDR1 is SGHVS and CDR2 FQNEAQ. The CDR3 length is 13 residues. V was pared by 1 base and J by 13 bases, with 16 bases between. CDR3 sequence reads: CASSLVLGSSVFF. For the CDR3, the DNA is TGTGCCAGCAGCTTAGTTTTGGGGTCGTCGGTTTTCTTT.

This clonotype has a handful of counts. The rearrangement uses TRBV3-1 and TRBJ2-7; D may be TRBD2 (7 bases). Trimming stripped 1 base from V and 3 bases from J, with 22 bases between. Germline CDR1 LGHDT, CDR2 YNNKEL (reference sequence). The CDR3 extends over 18 amino acids. In DNA form, the CDR3 reads TGTGCCAGCAGCCAAGTTATCATGTCGGGGGGCGCGGACTACGAGCAGTACTTC. Amino acids: CASSQVIMSGGADYEQYF.

This chain connects TRBV6-6 to TRBJ1-1, with D tentatively TRBD1 (5 bases). The CDR3 spans 14 residues. V lost 5 bases and J 1 base, leaving 11 bases between the germline ends. Germline lookup yields CDR1 MNHNY and CDR2 SVGAGI (reference sequence). CDR3 DNA sequence: TGTGCCAGCAGTACTGGGGGGTGGAACACTGAAGCTTTCTTT. It is translated as CASSTGGWNTEAFF.